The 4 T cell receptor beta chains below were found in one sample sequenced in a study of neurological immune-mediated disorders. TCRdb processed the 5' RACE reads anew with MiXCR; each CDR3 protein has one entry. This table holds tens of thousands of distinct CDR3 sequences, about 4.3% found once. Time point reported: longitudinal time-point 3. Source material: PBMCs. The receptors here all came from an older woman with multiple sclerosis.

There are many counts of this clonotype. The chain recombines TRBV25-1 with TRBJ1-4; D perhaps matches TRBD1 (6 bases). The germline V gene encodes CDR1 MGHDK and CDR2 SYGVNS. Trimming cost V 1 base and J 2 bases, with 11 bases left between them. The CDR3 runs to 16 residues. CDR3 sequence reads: CASSEWGGLTNEKLFF. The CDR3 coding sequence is TGTGCCAGCAGTGAATGGGGGGGGCTTACTAATGAAAAACTGTTTTTT.

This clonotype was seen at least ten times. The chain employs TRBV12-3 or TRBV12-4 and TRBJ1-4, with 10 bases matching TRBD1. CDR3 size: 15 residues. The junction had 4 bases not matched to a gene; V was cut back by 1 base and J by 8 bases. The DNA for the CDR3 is TGTGCCAGCAGTTTAGTGACAGGGGGCAAAGAAAAACTGTTTTTT. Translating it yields CASSLVTGGKEKLFF.

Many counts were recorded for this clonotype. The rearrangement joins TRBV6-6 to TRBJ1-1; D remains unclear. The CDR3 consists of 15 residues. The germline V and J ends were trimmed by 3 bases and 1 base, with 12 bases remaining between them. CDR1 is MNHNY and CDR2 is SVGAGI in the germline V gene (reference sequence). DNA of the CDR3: TGTGCCAGCAGTTATACGGGATCGGGGAACACTGAAGCTTTCTTT. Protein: CASSYTGSGNTEAFF.

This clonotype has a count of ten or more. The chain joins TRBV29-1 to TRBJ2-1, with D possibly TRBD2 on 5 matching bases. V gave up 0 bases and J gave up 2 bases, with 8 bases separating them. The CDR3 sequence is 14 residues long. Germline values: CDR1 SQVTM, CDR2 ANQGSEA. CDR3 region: CSVEERVPYNEQFF. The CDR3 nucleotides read TGCAGCGTTGAAGAGAGGGTGCCCTACAATGAGCAGTTCTTC.